The 17 T cell receptor beta chains below all came from one sample that was sequenced in a study of T cells after yellow fever vaccination. One entry per CDR3 protein results from TCRdb running MiXCR on the 5' RACE reads. Of 300,000 to 350,000 distinct CDR3 sequences in the sample, over 3.5% were seen once. Material: PBMCs, obtained 15 days after the yellow fever booster vaccination. These receptors all stem from a man between 18 and 35 years old who received the YFV17D yellow fever vaccine.

This clonotype was seen at least ten times. The chain uses TRBV7-9 and TRBJ1-1; D is undetermined. The CDR3 is made up of 14 amino acids. Germline V CDR1 and CDR2: SEHNR, FQNEAQ (reference sequence). The germline V and J ends were trimmed by 4 bases and 1 base, with 10 bases remaining between them. CDR3 sequence (DNA): TGTGCCAGCAGCTCCCCGCCGGGGAACACTGAAGCTTTCTTT. It specifies CASSSPPGNTEAFF.

J is TRBJ1-5 and V is TRBV4-3; no definite D call. V lost 0 bases and J 4 bases, leaving 10 bases between the germline ends. CDR1 is LGHNA, CDR2 YSLEER, per germline. The CDR3 loop spans 15 amino acids. The CDR3, as DNA: TGCGCCAGCAGCCAAGATCTGGGAAGAAATCAGCCCCAGCATTTT. Translating gives CASSQDLGRNQPQHF.

This clonotype was seen repeatedly, ten times or more. The chain has TRBV18 and TRBJ2-7, with 10 bases aligning to TRBD1. Unmatched junction bases numbered 1, after V lost 3 bases and J lost 5 bases. The germline V gene has CDR1 KGHSH and CDR2 LQKENI. The CDR3 runs to 13 residues. The CDR3: CASSPGTGDEQYV. The CDR3, as DNA: TGTGCCAGCTCACCCGGGACAGGGGACGAGCAGTACGTC.

This clonotype showed up just a few times. The rearrangement links TRBV6-4 to TRBJ1-1, with D uncertain. The CDR3 loop spans 13 amino acids. The V gene's germline CDR1 is MRHNA and CDR2 SNTAGT. V lost 3 bases to trimming and J lost 3 bases, with 8 bases between them. This CDR3 reads CASSEKEYTEAFF. The CDR3 nucleotides read TGTGCCAGCAGTGAAAAGGAGTACACTGAAGCTTTCTTT.

This clonotype was seen at least ten times. The rearrangement links TRBV12-3 or TRBV12-4 to TRBJ2-5; the D gene is possibly TRBD1 (5 bases). The CDR3 is 12 residues long. Trimming took 4 bases from V and 3 from J, leaving 6 bases between them. Here the CDR3 DNA reads TGTGCCAGCAGTTCCAGGGAAGAGACCCAGTACTTC. As protein: CASSSREETQYF.

This clonotype was seen ten or more times. CDR3 coding DNA: TGTGCCACCAGTGATACTCGAGCCAGGGGAGGCAATCAGCCCCAGCATTTT. Protein sequence: CATSDTRARGGNQPQHF. The chain uses TRBV24-1 and TRBJ1-5; tentatively, D is TRBD1 (6 bases). There are 17 residues in the CDR3. Trimming shortened V by 3 bases and J by 2 bases, and 16 bases separated the two germline ends. From germline, CDR1 is KGHDR and CDR2 SFDVKD.

This clonotype has ten or more counts. The rearrangement uses TRBV27 and TRBJ2-7, with 12 bases identical to TRBD1. CDR3 length: 15 amino acids. J lost 6 bases, V lost 5 bases, and 8 bases had no gene match. CDR1 and CDR2 from the germline V gene are MNHEY and SMNVEV (reference sequence). The CDR3 spells CASSPLGQGAGEQYV. CDR3 nucleotide sequence: TGTGCCAGCAGTCCCCTGGGACAGGGGGCGGGCGAGCAGTACGTC.

This clonotype was seen repeatedly, ten times or more. The chain has TRBV12-3 or TRBV12-4 and TRBJ1-6, with D possibly being TRBD1 (6 bases). The CDR3 covers 16 residues. V gave up 3 bases and J gave up 2 bases, with 11 bases separating them. This chain's CDR3 is CASSLRDIPYNSPLHF. The CDR3 DNA reads TGTGCCAGCAGTTTGAGGGACATCCCCTATAATTCACCCCTCCACTTT.

Many counts were recorded for this clonotype. The chain employs TRBV5-1 and TRBJ2-1; 8 bases agree with TRBD2. The V gene end was trimmed by 5 bases and the J gene end by 0 bases; junction bases not matched to a gene: 7. The CDR3 spans 16 residues. The germline V gene encodes CDR1 SGHRS and CDR2 YFSETQ. The CDR3 nucleotides are TGCGCCAGCAGGCCGGGGGGGGGAAGCTCCTACAATGAGCAGTTCTTC. It is translated as CASRPGGGSSYNEQFF.

This clonotype was seen repeatedly, ten times or more. The chain uses TRBV20-1 and TRBJ1-1; D may be TRBD1 (5 bases). The germline V gene has CDR1 DFQATT and CDR2 SNEGSKA (reference sequence). The germline V and J ends were trimmed by 5 bases and 3 bases, with 10 bases remaining between them. The CDR3 length is 12 residues. The CDR3 DNA reads TGCAGTGCTGCACAGGTAGACACTGAAGCTTTCTTT. This translates into CSAAQVDTEAFF.

This clonotype turned up a few times. The chain has TRBV7-2 and TRBJ1-1, with D tentatively TRBD1 (6 bases). Trimming stripped 5 bases from V and 4 bases from J, with 17 bases between. Germline CDR1 reads SGHTA; CDR2 reads FQGNSA. The CDR3 is made up of 15 amino acids. In nucleotides, the CDR3 is TGTGCCAGCAGCCCCGGGGGGCCGGAGGGCACTGAAGCTTTCTTT. This gives the protein CASSPGGPEGTEAFF.

CDR3: CATSDFGQGSYNEQFF. The CDR3 DNA sequence: TGTGCCACCAGTGATTTCGGGCAGGGGTCCTACAATGAGCAGTTCTTC. The chain joins TRBV24-1 to TRBJ2-1; D perhaps matches TRBD1 (6 bases). With 1 base removed from V and 1 base from J, the gap between germline ends came to 10 bases. This CDR3 has 16 amino acids. Germline values: CDR1 KGHDR, CDR2 SFDVKD.

This clonotype occurred a few times. The chain joins TRBV5-1 to TRBJ2-3; D assignment may be TRBD1 or TRBD2 (5 bases each). CDR3 length: 16 residues. V was clipped by 0 bases and J by 0 bases, with 11 bases between them. In germline, CDR1 is SGHRS, CDR2 YFSETQ. CDR3 residues: CASSLGDGPSTDTQYF. The CDR3 DNA reads as TGCGCCAGCAGCTTGGGGGACGGACCGAGCACAGATACGCAGTATTTT.

The V and J genes are TRBV6-6 and TRBJ2-1; D call uncertain. Trimming took off 6 bases at V and 5 bases at J, with 11 bases between the two ends. Germline CDR1 reads MNHNY; CDR2 reads SVGAGI (reference sequence). The CDR3 covers 13 residues. Here the CDR3 DNA reads TGTGCCAGCAGACAAAGACCGGACAATGAGCAGTTCTTC. Its protein product is CASRQRPDNEQFF.

The chain carries TRBV7-2 and TRBJ1-2; D gene uncertain. V lost 2 bases to trimming and J lost 2 bases, with 9 bases between them. The CDR3 covers 14 residues. The V gene's germline CDR1 is SGHTA and CDR2 FQGNSA. CDR3 residues: CASSLLLLNYGYTF. For the CDR3, the DNA is TGTGCCAGCAGCTTATTGCTGCTGAACTATGGCTACACCTTC.

The chain recombines TRBV6-1 with TRBJ1-5, with 9 bases lining up with TRBD1. V lost 2 bases, J lost 10 bases, and 12 bases stayed unmatched. The germline V gene encodes CDR1 MNHNS and CDR2 SASEGT. This CDR3 contains 16 residues. CDR3 bases: TGTGCCAGCAGTGAAAAAAGGGACAGGGCCCTTCGACCCCAGCATTTT. Translation: CASSEKRDRALRPQHF.

J is TRBJ2-5 and V is TRBV6-2 or TRBV6-3; D ambiguous. The CDR3 is made up of 14 amino acids. Trimming took off 4 bases at V and 2 bases at J, with 11 bases between the two ends. The germline V gene encodes CDR1 MNHEY and CDR2 SVGEGT. The CDR3 DNA sequence: TGTGCCAGCAGTTTATTTAGGTCTCAAGAGACCCAGTACTTC. This codes for CASSLFRSQETQYF.